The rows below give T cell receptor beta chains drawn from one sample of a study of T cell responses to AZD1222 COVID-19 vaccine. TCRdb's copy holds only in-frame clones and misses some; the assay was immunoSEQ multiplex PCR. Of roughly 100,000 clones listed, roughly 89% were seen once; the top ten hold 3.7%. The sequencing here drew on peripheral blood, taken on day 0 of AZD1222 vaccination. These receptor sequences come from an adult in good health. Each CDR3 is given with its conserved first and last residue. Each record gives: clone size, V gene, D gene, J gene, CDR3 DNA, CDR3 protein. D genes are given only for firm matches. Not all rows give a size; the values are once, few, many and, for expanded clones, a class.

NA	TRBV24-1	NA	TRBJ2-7	TGTGCCACCAGTGACCCCAGAGACAGGCCCTACGAGCAGTACTTC	CATSDPRDRPYEQYF
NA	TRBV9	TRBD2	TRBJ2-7	TGTGCCAGCAGCGTAGGGCCTAGCGGGGGGGACTACGAGCAGTACTTC	CASSVGPSGGDYEQYF
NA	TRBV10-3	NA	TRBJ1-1	TGTGCCATCAGTGAGCCGGGGGGCGACACTGAAGCTTTCTTT	CAISEPGGDTEAFF
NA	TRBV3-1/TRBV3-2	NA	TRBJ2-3	TGTGCCAGCAGCCCGAGGGGGACGGATACGCAGTATTTT	CASSPRGTDTQYF
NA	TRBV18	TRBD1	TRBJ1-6	TGTGCCAGCTCACAAACCGGGACAGGGGCTGGTTCACCCCTCCACTTT	CASSQTGTGAGSPLHF
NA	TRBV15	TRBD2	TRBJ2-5	TGTGCCACCAGCAGAGGGCTAGCGGGGTTTTTCCAAGAGACCCAGTACTTC	CATSRGLAGFFQETQYF
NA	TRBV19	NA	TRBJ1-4	TGTGCCAGTACTCCCCAGAGGGTGACAGGCGCTAACGAAAAACTGTTTTTT	CASTPQRVTGANEKLFF
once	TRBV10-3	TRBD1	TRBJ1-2	TGTGCCATCGGGACAGGGACTGGCTACACCTTC	CAIGTGTGYTF
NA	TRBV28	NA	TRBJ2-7	TGTGCCAGCAGTTCCAGGTCCTACGAGCAGTACTTC	CASSSRSYEQYF
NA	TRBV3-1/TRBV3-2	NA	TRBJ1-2	TGTGCCAGCAGCCTTGGGGCAGGGCCTAGCGGGGCAGTTCGGGGAGCGAACTATGGCTACACCTTC	CASSLGAGPSGAVRGANYGYTF
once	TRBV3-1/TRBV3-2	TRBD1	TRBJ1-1	TGTGCCAGCAGCCCGGGACAGGGGGTGATGATCACTGAAGCTTTCTTT	CASSPGQGVMITEAFF
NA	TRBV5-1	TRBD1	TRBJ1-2	TGCGCCAGCAGCACCACGGGGACAGGGGGCGCTCGGGGCTACACCTTC	CASSTTGTGGARGYTF
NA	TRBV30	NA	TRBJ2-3	TGTGCCTGGATACCCCAGGCGGGGAGTCTATCCGATACGCAGTATTTT	CAWIPQAGSLSDTQYF
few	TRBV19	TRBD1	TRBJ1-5	TGTGCCAGTGGATCCTCAGGGGGGAACAATCAGCCCCAGCATTTT	CASGSSGGNNQPQHF
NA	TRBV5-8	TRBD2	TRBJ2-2	TGTGCCAGCAGCTTGGTGGTAGCGGGGTACAACACCGGGGAGCTGTTTTTT	CASSLVVAGYNTGELFF
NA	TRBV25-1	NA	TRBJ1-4	TGTGCCAGCAGTGAATGGCGTACGACTGGGGAAAAACTGTTTTTT	CASSEWRTTGEKLFF
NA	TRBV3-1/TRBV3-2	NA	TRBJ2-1	TGTGCCAGCAGCCGTTCCCCTTCGTCAGCGCTCAATGAGCAGTTCTTC	CASSRSPSSALNEQFF
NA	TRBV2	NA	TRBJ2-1	TGTGCCAGCAGTGAGGCCGGGACAATTAACAATGAGCAGTTCTTC	CASSEAGTINNEQFF
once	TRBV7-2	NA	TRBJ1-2	TGTGCCAGCCCGGACAGCCCCAACTATGGCTACACCTTC	CASPDSPNYGYTF
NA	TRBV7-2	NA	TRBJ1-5	TGTGCCAGCAGCTTATGGGACAGCAATCAGCCCCAGCATTTT	CASSLWDSNQPQHF
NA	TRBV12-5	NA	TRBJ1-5	TGTGCTAGTGGTTTGGTACTGGGCGGCAATCAGCCCCAGCATTTT	CASGLVLGGNQPQHF
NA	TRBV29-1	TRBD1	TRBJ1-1	TGCAGTGGGGACAGGAACACTGAAGCTTTCTTT	CSGDRNTEAFF
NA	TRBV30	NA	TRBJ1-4	TGTGCCTGGAGAGGGATGGAAAAACTGTTTTTT	CAWRGMEKLFF
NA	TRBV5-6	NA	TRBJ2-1	TGTGCCAGCAGCTTCGGGGACTACAATGAGCAGTTCTTC	CASSFGDYNEQFF
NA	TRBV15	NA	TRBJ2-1	TGTGCCACCAGCAGTGCCCCCCGGGCGGGGTCCTACAATGAGCAGTTCTTC	CATSSAPRAGSYNEQFF
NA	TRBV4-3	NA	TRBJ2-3	TGCGCCAGCAGCCCCGCAAGGGCCGCGGCAGGAATTAGCACAGATACGCAGTATTTT	CASSPARAAAGISTDTQYF
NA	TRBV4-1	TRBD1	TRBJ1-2	TGCGCCAGCAGCCGGGAGCAGGACAGGGGGCTTAACTATGGCTACACCTTC	CASSREQDRGLNYGYTF
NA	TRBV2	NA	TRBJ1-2	TGTGCCAGCATAATTTGGGCAGCTCATGGCTACACCTTC	CASIIWAAHGYTF
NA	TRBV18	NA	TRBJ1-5	TGTGCCAGCTCAGGGGAGCTTCATCAGCCCCAGCATTTT	CASSGELHQPQHF
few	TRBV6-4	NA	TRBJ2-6	TGTGCCAGCAGCGCCGGACTATCTGGGGCCAACGTCCTGACTTTC	CASSAGLSGANVLTF
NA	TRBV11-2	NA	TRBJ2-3	TGTGCCAGCAGCCTACGTCGGGGAACTAGCACAGATACGCAGTATTTT	CASSLRRGTSTDTQYF
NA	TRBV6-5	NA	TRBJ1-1	TGTGCCAGCACGGCCCCAGAAGGGACTGAAGCTTTCTTT	CASTAPEGTEAFF
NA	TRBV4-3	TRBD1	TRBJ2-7	TGCGCCAGCAGCCAAGCCCCCCGGACAGGGGGCATAAACGAGCAGTACTTC	CASSQAPRTGGINEQYF
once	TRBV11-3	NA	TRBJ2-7	TGTGCCAGCAGCTTAGAGGGTCAATACGAGCAGTACTTC	CASSLEGQYEQYF
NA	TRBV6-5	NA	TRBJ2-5	TGTGCCAGCACCTGGGGAGCCACAAAAGAGACCCAGTACTTC	CASTWGATKETQYF
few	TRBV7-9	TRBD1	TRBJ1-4	TGTGCCAGCAGCTTTCAGGGGGGGAGTGAAAAACTGTTTTTT	CASSFQGGSEKLFF
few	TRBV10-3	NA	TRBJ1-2	TGTGCCATCAGTGAGTCTCGGGACGGATATTATGGCTACACCTTC	CAISESRDGYYGYTF
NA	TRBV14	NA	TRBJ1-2	TGTGCCAGCAGCCAAGATACCGCCTATGGCTACACCTTC	CASSQDTAYGYTF
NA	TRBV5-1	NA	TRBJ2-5	TGCGCCAGCAGCGGGGACGACTTTAGAGACCCAGTACTGGTGTACTTC	CASSGDDFRDPVLVYF
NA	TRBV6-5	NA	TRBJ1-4	TGTGCCAGCAGGAAGACGGATCATGAAAAACTGTTTTTT	CASRKTDHEKLFF
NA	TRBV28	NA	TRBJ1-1	TGTGCCAGCTACCTAGGGACTGAAGCTTTCTTT	CASYLGTEAFF
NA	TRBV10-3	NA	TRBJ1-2	TGTGCCATCAGTGAAGGGGAGGACTATGGCTACACCTTC	CAISEGEDYGYTF
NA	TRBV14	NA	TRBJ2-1	TGTGCCAGCAGCCAAGTCCGAAGGACAGACAATGAGCAGTTCTTC	CASSQVRRTDNEQFF
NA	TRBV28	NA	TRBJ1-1	TGTGCCAGCACTAAGTACACTGAAGCTTTCTTT	CASTKYTEAFF
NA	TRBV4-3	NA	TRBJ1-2	TGCGCCAGCAGCCAAGATATACAGTCCGGCTATGGCTACACCTTC	CASSQDIQSGYGYTF
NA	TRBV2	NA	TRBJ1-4	TGTGCCAGCAGTGGCCAGACAGGCAATAATGAAAAACTGTTTTTT	CASSGQTGNNEKLFF
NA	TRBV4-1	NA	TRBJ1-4	TGCGCCAGCAGCCAAGAGAGGACCGCTAATGAAAAACTGTTTTTT	CASSQERTANEKLFF
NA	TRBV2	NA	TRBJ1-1	TGTGCCAGCAGTGAAGAACAGGTGGTAACGGACACTGAAGCTTTCTTT	CASSEEQVVTDTEAFF
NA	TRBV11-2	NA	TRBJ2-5	TGTGCCAGCAGCTCCGGGGGAGGAGCTCCCCAAGAGACCCAGTACTTC	CASSSGGGAPQETQYF
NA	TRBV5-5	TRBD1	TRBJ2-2	TGTGCCAGCAGCAAGGACAGGCCGGGGGAGCTGTTTTTT	CASSKDRPGELFF
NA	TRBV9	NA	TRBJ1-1	TGTGCCAGCAGCCCCGGGACGTGGGACACTGAAGCTTTCTTT	CASSPGTWDTEAFF
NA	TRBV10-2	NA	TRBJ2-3	TGCGCCAGCAGTGAGGTTACCGATACGCAGTATTTT	CASSEVTDTQYF
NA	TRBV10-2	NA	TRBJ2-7	TGCGCCAGCAGTGAGGGGTGGGGGGAGCAGTACTTC	CASSEGWGEQYF
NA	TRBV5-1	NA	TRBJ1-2	TGCGCCAGCAGCCCACCCGCGACAGGACGTCTTAACTATGGCTACACCTTC	CASSPPATGRLNYGYTF
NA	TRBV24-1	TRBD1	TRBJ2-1	TGTGCCACCAGTGACTCTGGACAGGGTAAGAATGAGCAGTTCTTC	CATSDSGQGKNEQFF